This entry lists 25 T cell receptor beta chains sequenced from one sample in a study of blood T cell repertoires in COVID-19. TCRdb's copy holds only in-frame clones and misses some; the assay was immunoSEQ multiplex PCR. The data show 130,000 to 150,000 clones, roughly 90% seen once. Sequencing used peripheral blood. The receptors shown here come from a human donor in a cohort sampled during active COVID-19.

The rearrangement links TRBV6-2 or TRBV6-3 to TRBJ2-7; 7 bases align to TRBD1. V gave up 2 bases and J gave up 4 bases; unmatched junction bases: 11. The CDR3 is 16 amino acids. CDR1 is MNHEY, CDR2 SVGEGT, per germline. CDR3 DNA: TGTGCCAGCAGTTACCGCCAGGACAGGTTACAGTACGAGCAGTACTTC. As protein: CASSYRQDRLQYEQYF.

The chain links TRBV28 to TRBJ1-4; D is uncertain. CDR3 size: 15 residues. The V end lost 6 bases, the J end lost 8 bases, and 19 bases lay between the germline ends. Per the germline V gene, CDR1 is MDHEN and CDR2 is SYDVKM. CDR3 sequence reads: CASSRPQTGDEKLFF. The CDR3 DNA reads as TGTGCCAGCAGCCGACCCCAAACGGGAGACGAAAAACTGTTTTTT.

The chain has TRBV29-1 and TRBJ2-7; 10 bases are shared with TRBD1. Germline lookup yields CDR1 SQVTM and CDR2 ANQGSEA. V shed 6 bases, J shed 4 bases, and the junction held 6 bases outside the gene matches. This CDR3 has 13 amino acids. This CDR3 is CSVEGQGRYEQYF. The CDR3, as DNA: TGCAGCGTAGAGGGACAGGGGCGATACGAGCAGTACTTC.

The V gene is TRBV3-1 (or the pseudogene TRBV3-2), the J gene TRBJ2-3; TRBD1 matches at 7 bases. This CDR3 spans 17 amino acids. Germline-derived CDR1 and CDR2 are LGHDT and YNNKEL (reference sequence). With 1 base clipped from V and 0 bases from J, the junction kept 7 bases outside the gene matches. DNA of the CDR3: TGTGCCAGCAGCCAAGGTGGGGTGGGACAGAGCACAGATACGCAGTATTTT. Residues: CASSQGGVGQSTDTQYF.

The sample holds one count of this clone. This chain links TRBV19 with TRBJ1-5; the D is unclear. The CDR3 covers 15 residues. Per the germline V gene, CDR1 is LNHDA and CDR2 is SQIVND (reference sequence). V was shortened by 1 base and J by 5 bases, with 12 bases between the two germline ends. The CDR3 DNA sequence: TGTGCCAGTAGTATAGCACGAGGAAGCGATCAGCCCCAGCATTTT. Its translation: CASSIARGSDQPQHF.

The V and J genes are TRBV28 and TRBJ2-7; TRBD1 matches at 8 bases. With V trimmed by 7 bases and J by 6 bases, 17 bases remained unmatched. The germline V gene has CDR1 MDHEN and CDR2 SYDVKM. CDR3 length: 16 amino acids. In DNA form, the CDR3 reads TGTGCCAGCACTTCAGGGGGCATCGACGGGGCCGGCGAGCAGTACTTC. It specifies CASTSGGIDGAGEQYF.

This sequence joins TRBV11-2 and TRBJ2-3; D is possibly TRBD2 (7 bases). CDR3 length: 17 amino acids. Germline CDR1 is SGHAT and CDR2 is FQNNGV. The V gene lost 5 bases and the J gene lost 3 bases, with 21 bases spanning the gap. The CDR3 coding sequence is TGTGCCAGCAGCCGGAGGGGGGGGATGTGGAGAACAGATACGCAGTATTTT. Its protein product is CASSRRGGMWRTDTQYF. Using reference TRBV11-2 and TRBJ2-3 for the parts outside the CDR3, the full variable domain is EAGVAQSPRYKIIEKRQSVAFWCNPISGHATLYWYQQILGQGPKLLIQFQNNGVVDDSQLPKDRFSAERLKGVDSTLKIQPAKLEDSAVYLCASSRRGGMWRTDTQYFGPGTRLTVL.

The DNA for the CDR3 is TGTGCCAGCAGCGGATATAGCGAAGAGACCCAGTACTTC. This encodes CASSGYSEETQYF. The rearrangement uses TRBV9 and TRBJ2-5, with D possibly matching TRBD2 (5 bases). V lost 3 bases and J 3 bases, leaving 9 bases between the germline ends. CDR1 and CDR2 (germline): SGDLS, YYNGEE. CDR3 length: 13 residues.

V usage is TRBV10-3 and J usage is TRBJ2-7; tentative D call: TRBD1 (5 bases). The V end lost 5 bases, the J end lost 4 bases, and 15 bases lay between the germline ends. CDR1 and CDR2 (germline): ENHRY, SYGVKD. This CDR3 has 14 amino acids. The CDR3 DNA reads as TGTGCCATCAGTACGGACAATGGTGGGTACGAGCAGTACTTC. Translation: CAISTDNGGYEQYF.

The chain uses TRBV9 and TRBJ1-1; D possibly corresponds to TRBD1 (6 bases). CDR1 and CDR2 from the germline V gene are SGDLS and YYNGEE. Deletions cut 1 base from V and 5 bases from J, with 9 bases between. The CDR3 is 13 amino acids. CDR3 region: CASSVRGGTEAFF. The CDR3 DNA is TGTGCCAGCAGCGTAAGAGGGGGTACTGAAGCTTTCTTT. Filled out from reference TRBV9 and TRBJ1-1, the complete variable domain reads DSGVTQTPKHLITATGQRVTLRCSPRSGDLSVYWYQQSLDQGLQFLIQYYNGEERAKGNILERFSAQQFPDLHSELNLSSLELGDSALYFCASSVRGGTEAFFGQGTRLTVV.

This CDR3 is CASSSSGGQGKITEQYF. The CDR3 DNA is TGTGCCAGCAGCTCTTCAGGGGGACAGGGTAAGATCACCGAGCAGTACTTC. The chain recombines TRBV7-9 with TRBJ2-7; 9 bases fit TRBD1. From germline, CDR1 is SEHNR and CDR2 FQNEAQ (reference sequence). The length of the CDR3 is 17 residues. V lost 4 bases and J lost 6; bases outside the gene matches: 16.

V usage is TRBV20-1 and J usage is TRBJ1-4; possibly TRBD1 for D (5 bases). Trimming pared 3 bases from V and 5 bases from J, leaving 13 bases between. Germline CDR1 DFQATT, CDR2 SNEGSKA (reference sequence). This CDR3 has 14 residues. CDR3 nucleotides: TGCAGTGCTAGTCATCCCACAGGAAATGAAAAACTGTTTTTT. It yields the protein CSASHPTGNEKLFF.

This clone appeared a few times. The CDR3 DNA sequence: TGTGCCAGCAGTTCCCAGATCAGGTCCAGCTCCGAGCAGTACTTC. It is translated as CASSSQIRSSSEQYF. The chain couples TRBV6-5 to TRBJ2-7; unclear D gene. The CDR3 totals 15 residues. Germline lookup yields CDR1 MNHEY and CDR2 SVGAGI. Trimming pared 4 bases from V and 6 bases from J, leaving 19 bases between.

This clone was observed once. The rearrangement uses TRBV5-4 and TRBJ2-7, with 9 bases identical to TRBD2. The CDR3 has 14 amino acids. Per germline, CDR1 SGHNT and CDR2 YYREEE (reference sequence). Germline trimming cut 0 bases from V and 7 bases from J; bases unmatched to any gene: 5. CDR3 amino acids: CASSLERGAGEQYF. The CDR3 DNA reads TGTGCCAGCAGCTTGGAGCGGGGGGCGGGGGAGCAGTACTTC. The entire variable domain, with the rest obtained from reference TRBV5-4 and TRBJ2-7, is as follows: ETGVTQSPTHLIKTRGQQVTLRCSSQSGHNTVSWYQQALGQGPQFIFQYYREEENGRGNFPPRFSGLQFPNYSSELNVNALELDDSALYLCASSLERGAGEQYFGPGTRLTVT.

The genes are TRBV29-1 and TRBJ1-1, with TRBD1 matching over 8 bases. Per the germline V gene, CDR1 is SQVTM and CDR2 is ANQGSEA. Germline trimming cut 6 bases from V and 12 bases from J; bases unmatched to any gene: 9. The CDR3 has 11 amino acids. CDR3: CSVSIWTGTFF. The CDR3 DNA reads as TGCAGCGTCAGCATTTGGACAGGGACTTTCTTT. Full variable domain (missing parts from reference TRBV29-1 and TRBJ1-1): SAVISQKPSRDICQRGTSLTIQCQVDSQVTMMFWYRQQPGQSLTLIATANQGSEATYESGFVIDKFPISRPNLTFSTLTVSNMSPEDSSIYLCSVSIWTGTFFGQGTRLTVV.

There are a few counts of this clone. The chain employs TRBV6-1 and TRBJ1-3, with 8 bases lining up with TRBD1. Germline CDR1 MNHNS, CDR2 SASEGT. This CDR3 has 15 amino acids. V was clipped by 1 base and J by 4 bases; unmatched bases: 3. In nucleotides, the CDR3 is TGTGCCAGCAGTGAAGACACAGGGGGAGGAAACACCATATATTTT. It encodes CASSEDTGGGNTIYF.

This clone was seen only a few times. The chain uses TRBV5-5 and TRBJ1-2; TRBD1 agrees at 7 bases. Germline trimming cut 0 bases from V and 5 bases from J; bases unmatched to any gene: 1. CDR1 SGHKS and CDR2 YYEKEE come from the germline V gene (reference sequence). This CDR3 contains 13 residues. The CDR3 sequence: CASSLEQGYGYTF. The DNA for the CDR3 is TGTGCCAGCAGCTTGGAACAGGGGTATGGCTACACCTTC.

The chain combines TRBV29-1 with TRBJ1-2; no definite D call. The germline V and J ends were trimmed by 0 bases and 3 bases, with 14 bases remaining between them. CDR1 is SQVTM, CDR2 ANQGSEA, per germline. The CDR3 runs to 15 residues. As DNA, the CDR3 is TGCAGCGTTGAAGATTGGGCTGGAAGCCACTATGGCTACACCTTC. It translates to CSVEDWAGSHYGYTF. Full variable domain (remainder filled in from reference TRBV29-1 and TRBJ1-2): SAVISQKPSRDICQRGTSLTIQCQVDSQVTMMFWYRQQPGQSLTLIATANQGSEATYESGFVIDKFPISRPNLTFSTLTVSNMSPEDSSIYLCSVEDWAGSHYGYTFGSGTRLTVV.

The chain couples TRBV7-9 to TRBJ2-7, with 10 bases lining up with TRBD1. The J segment lost 4 bases and the V segment lost 6 bases, leaving 6 bases of the junction unmatched. The CDR3 extends over 14 amino acids. From germline, CDR1 is SEHNR and CDR2 FQNEAQ (reference sequence). In DNA, the CDR3 is TGTGCCAGCAGGGGGACAGGGGAGAAGTACGAGCAGTACTTC. Encoded protein: CASRGTGEKYEQYF.

The V and J genes are TRBV2 and TRBJ2-7, with 11 positions matching TRBD1. Trimming cost V 7 bases and J 0 bases; bases outside gene matches: 5. The V gene's germline CDR1 is SNHLY and CDR2 FYNNEI. This CDR3 spans 15 amino acids. The CDR3 spells CASNHGTGGSYEQYF. Written as DNA, the CDR3 is TGTGCCAGCAATCATGGGACAGGGGGCTCCTACGAGCAGTACTTC.

V usage is TRBV7-2 and J usage is TRBJ2-7; 11 nucleotides align to TRBD1. This CDR3 region has 17 residues. Germline assignment: CDR1 SGHTA and CDR2 FQGNSA. V lost 4 bases to trimming and J lost 7 bases; unmatched junction nucleotides: 15. The CDR3 here is CASSSLGGGTGGVEQYF. The DNA for the CDR3 is TGTGCCAGCAGCTCATTAGGCGGGGGGACAGGGGGTGTGGAGCAGTACTTC.

This clone was seen a few times. The chain joins TRBV5-4 to TRBJ1-2, with 7 bases fitting TRBD1. V lost 4 bases, J lost 2 bases, and 8 bases stayed unmatched. The germline CDR1 and CDR2 sequences are SGHNT and YYREEE (reference sequence). The CDR3 has 15 residues. This CDR3 reads CASSTRQGSNYGYTF. DNA of the CDR3: TGTGCCAGCAGCACTCGACAGGGTTCCAACTATGGCTACACCTTC. The full variable domain, in which reference TRBV5-4 and TRBJ1-2 provide the parts outside the CDR3, is ETGVTQSPTHLIKTRGQQVTLRCSSQSGHNTVSWYQQALGQGPQFIFQYYREEENGRGNFPPRFSGLQFPNYSSELNVNALELDDSALYLCASSTRQGSNYGYTFGSGTRLTVV.

This clone occurred once. The gene calls are TRBV11-2 and TRBJ1-1; no firm D call. Germline loops: CDR1 SGHAT, CDR2 FQNNGV. This CDR3 has 14 residues. The V end was cut by 4 bases, the J end by 3 bases, with 12 bases between. The CDR3 nucleotides read TGTGCCAGCAGCTCATCAGGTCTCTACACTGAAGCTTTCTTT. Amino acids: CASSSSGLYTEAFF.

The V call is TRBV2, the J call TRBJ1-2; 11 nucleotides align to TRBD1. V lost 6 bases and J lost 7; bases outside the gene matches: 4. The CDR3 is made up of 13 amino acids. Germline CDR1 SNHLY, CDR2 FYNNEI. The CDR3 reads CASRSGQGGGYTF. The CDR3 DNA reads as TGTGCCAGCAGGTCGGGACAGGGGGGTGGCTACACCTTC.

The chain has TRBV5-5 and TRBJ2-1, with TRBD2 matching 9 bases. The CDR3 totals 16 residues. Germline CDR1 and CDR2: SGHKS and YYEKEE (reference sequence). Trimming removed 2 bases from V and 2 bases from J; junction bases left unmatched: 5. The chain's CDR3 is CASSFASGTAYNEQFF. DNA for the CDR3: TGTGCCAGCAGCTTCGCTAGCGGGACAGCCTACAATGAGCAGTTCTTC.